A single sample is the source of the 11 T cell receptor beta chains below, sequenced in a study of blood T cells in healthy people across ages. Together with a sample-barcoded 5' primer, a J-beta primer mix was included in a second PCR lasting about 6 to 11 cycles. MiXCR, applied by TCRdb to the 5' RACE reads, yields one record per CDR3 protein. The sample contains some 1.4 million distinct CDR3 sequences, 42% of which appear only once. The sample consisted of blood. The receptors shown here come from a woman aged 18-35 years in good health.

The rearrangement joins TRBV7-2 to TRBJ2-1; D could derive from TRBD1 or TRBD2 (6 bases each). In germline, CDR1 is SGHTA, CDR2 FQGNSA. The CDR3 sequence is 15 residues long. The V end lost 0 bases, the J end lost 6 bases, and 12 bases lay between the germline ends. In nucleotides, the CDR3 is TGTGCCAGCAGCTTAGCTCTAGGGGGGTTCAATGAGCAGTTCTTC. Its protein is CASSLALGGFNEQFF.

Turning to this clonotype: Relative to the germline gene, one junction end is altered; a read error may explain this. The rearrangement uses TRBV4-1 and TRBJ2-3; D gene ambiguous. CDR1 is MGHRA, CDR2 YSYEKL, per germline. The CDR3 is 14 amino acids. Here the CDR3 DNA reads TGCGTCAGCAGCCAAGTCGGCCGACGGGATACGCAGTATTTT. It encodes CVSSQVGRRDTQYF.

The rearrangement uses TRBV29-1 and TRBJ2-7; D uncertain. CDR1 is SQVTM, CDR2 ANQGSEA, per germline. The ends were cut back, 6 bases at V and 1 base at J, with 10 bases in the middle. The CDR3 has 12 residues. The DNA for the CDR3 is TGCAGCGTCGTCAGTTCTTCCTACGAGCAGTACTTC. It encodes CSVVSSSYEQYF.

This clonotype was seen ten or more times. The chain carries TRBV27 and TRBJ1-2; D not resolved. Trimming pared 5 bases from V and 5 bases from J, leaving 12 bases between. Germline V gene data show CDR1 as MNHEY and CDR2 as SMNVEV (reference sequence). The CDR3 covers 13 residues. The CDR3 here is CASSPGGIYGYTF. The CDR3 DNA reads TGTGCCAGCAGTCCCGGCGGGATATATGGCTACACCTTC.

This clonotype was counted between two and nine times. The chain links TRBV12-3 or TRBV12-4 to TRBJ1-4; D is perhaps TRBD1 (5 bases). The CDR3 is 13 residues long. The ends were cut back, 6 bases at V and 6 bases at J, with 11 bases in the middle. CDR3: CASSWGVDEKLFF. The CDR3 nucleotides are TGTGCCAGCAGCTGGGGCGTGGATGAAAAACTGTTTTTT.

The V call is TRBV7-2, the J call TRBJ2-5, with D unresolved. The J call may be in error: the DNA end matches TRBJ2-7 better. CDR3 length: 14 residues. The germline gives CDR1 SGHTA, CDR2 FQGNSA. CDR3 DNA: TGTGCCAGCAGCTTGGCAGTGTTCAACTACGAGCAGTACTTC. Residues: CASSLAVFNYEQYF.

The chain uses TRBV2 and TRBJ2-7; TRBD1 is a possible D gene (5 bases). Gene TRBJ2-5 matches the end of the DNA better, so the J call may be wrong. Germline CDR1 SNHLY, CDR2 FYNNEI. The CDR3 totals 13 residues. The CDR3 spells CASSDQGLETQYF. The CDR3 nucleotides are TGTGCCAGCAGTGACCAGGGCCTGGAGACCCAGTACTTC.

The chain employs TRBV6-1 and TRBJ2-3; D is perhaps TRBD1 (5 bases). Per germline, CDR1 MNHNS and CDR2 SASEGT. The CDR3 totals 17 residues. V was pared by 1 base and J by 1 base, with 15 bases between. The CDR3 nucleotides are TGTGCCAGCAGTGAAGGCGCGATGGGGCTGGGCACAGATACGCAGTATTTT. This encodes CASSEGAMGLGTDTQYF.

Only a few counts were recorded for this clonotype. The CDR3 reads CASTRGVRNNEQFF. The DNA for the CDR3 is TGTGCCAGCACCCGAGGGGTAAGGAACAATGAGCAGTTCTTC. This chain connects TRBV12-3 or TRBV12-4 to TRBJ2-1; either TRBD1 or TRBD2 may fit D (5 bases each). This CDR3 is built from 14 residues. Deletions cut 7 bases from V and 5 bases from J, with 15 bases between.

This clonotype was found a few times. V and J are TRBV9 and TRBJ1-4; D not certain. V lost 0 bases and J lost 0, with 6 bases in between. CDR1 and CDR2 from the germline V gene are SGDLS and YYNGEE. This CDR3 contains 15 residues. CDR3 sequence reads: CASSVDAATNEKLFF. In DNA, the CDR3 is TGTGCCAGCAGCGTAGATGCCGCAACTAATGAAAAACTGTTTTTT. The full variable domain, in which reference TRBV9 and TRBJ1-4 provide the parts outside the CDR3, is DSGVTQTPKHLITATGQRVTLRCSPRSGDLSVYWYQQSLDQGLQFLIQYYNGEERAKGNILERFSAQQFPDLHSELNLSSLELGDSALYFCASSVDAATNEKLFFGSGTQLSVL.

The genes are TRBV7-9 and TRBJ2-1; 13 nucleotides match TRBD2. The CDR3 totals 15 residues. From germline, CDR1 is SEHNR and CDR2 FQNEAQ (reference sequence). Unmatched junction bases numbered 3, after V lost 1 base and J lost 9 bases. The CDR3 DNA reads TGTGCCAGCAGCTTAGGGACTAGCGGGAGACTTGAGCAGTTCTTC. Translating gives CASSLGTSGRLEQFF.